The clone carrying this TCR beta chain was observed a handful of times. The antigen remains undetermined. Then a second PCR, running about 6 to 12 cycles, was carried out with a sample-barcoded 5' primer and a J-beta primer mix. TCRdb analysed the 5' RACE reads with MiXCR anew, one entry per CDR3 protein. This table has around 820,000 distinct CDR3 sequences, roughly 25% appearing once. The data originate from a study of blood T cells in healthy people across ages. Study-level findings and limits: Donors of long life had a larger count of naive CD4+ cells and greater diversity than aged donors.

With 4 bases removed from V and 2 bases from J, the gap between germline ends came to 26 bases. The CDR3 is 19 amino acids. Germline V gene sequence: CDR1 SEHNR, CDR2 FQNEAQ (reference sequence). The sample also formed part of further work on T cells of mothers and their children.

The sequence was collected from a boy younger than 18 in good health. The genes are TRBV7-9 and TRBJ1-1; tentative D call: TRBD1 (5 bases). The sequenced sample consisted of blood. The DNA of the CDR3 is TGTGCCAGCAGCTCAGGCCAATACTCCGGGACGAAGGGCAACACTGAAGCTTTCTTT. This encodes CASSSGQYSGTKGNTEAFF.